These T cell receptor beta chains were read from a single sample in a study of cytotoxic CD8 clonotypes in ibrutinib-treated CLL. The repertoire was sequenced with immunoSEQ multiplex PCR; TCRdb's copy has only in-frame clones and lacks some. The table includes 68,000 or so clones, more than 60% detected once. This specimen was PBMCs, taken after 12 months of ibrutinib treatment. The receptors were sampled from a human donor with chronic lymphocytic leukemia. Each CDR3 is given with its conserved first and last residue. Fields, in order: CDR3 protein, CDR3 DNA, J gene, D gene, clone size, V gene. The D gene is left open where the match is weak. Clone size, where shown, is once, few, many, or a class for clones that have expanded.

CDR3: CASGDLTASNQPQHF; DNA: TGCGCCAGCGGTGACCTGACAGCTAGCAATCAGCCCCAGCATTTT; J: TRBJ1-5; D: NA; size: NA; V: TRBV10-2
CDR3: CASSSIQGTQPQHF; DNA: TGTGCCAGCAGCTCCATACAGGGGACTCAGCCCCAGCATTTT; J: TRBJ1-5; D: TRBD1; size: NA; V: TRBV7-2
CDR3: CASSLVRENTEAFF; DNA: TGTGCCAGCAGCTTAGTACGGGAGAACACTGAAGCTTTCTTT; J: TRBJ1-1; D: NA; size: NA; V: TRBV7-8
CDR3: CASSRDRGLWTEAFF; DNA: TGCGCCAGCAGTCGGGACAGGGGGCTTTGGACTGAAGCTTTCTTT; J: TRBJ1-1; D: TRBD1; size: NA; V: TRBV7-6
CDR3: CASMPSMNTEAFF; DNA: TGTGCCAGCATGCCTAGTATGAACACTGAAGCTTTCTTT; J: TRBJ1-1; D: NA; size: NA; V: TRBV2
CDR3: CASSPGTGGREQYF; DNA: TGTGCCAGCAGCCCCGGGACAGGGGGTCGCGAGCAGTACTTC; J: TRBJ2-7; D: TRBD1; size: NA; V: TRBV5-5
CDR3: CASSPRGPDTQYF; DNA: TGTGCCAGCAGCCCCAGAGGGCCAGATACGCAGTATTTT; J: TRBJ2-3; D: NA; size: NA; V: TRBV7-9
CDR3: CASSRLAALSDTQYF; DNA: TGTGCCAGCAGCAGACTAGCCGCGCTTTCAGATACGCAGTATTTT; J: TRBJ2-3; D: TRBD2; size: NA; V: TRBV25-1
CDR3: CASSLFSGGAPYGYTF; DNA: TGTGCCAGCAGCTTATTCTCGGGGGGGGCCCCTTATGGCTACACCTTC; J: TRBJ1-2; D: NA; size: NA; V: TRBV7-8
CDR3: CASSTTGVGETQYF; DNA: TGTGCCAGCAGCACGACAGGGGTGGGGGAGACCCAGTACTTC; J: TRBJ2-5; D: TRBD1; size: NA; V: TRBV27
CDR3: CASSLEGQYGYTF; DNA: TGTGCCAGCAGCTTAGAGGGACAGTACGGCTACACCTTC; J: TRBJ1-2; D: TRBD1; size: NA; V: TRBV11-2
CDR3: CASSEVVGRNTEAFF; DNA: TGTGCCAGCAGTGAAGTGGTTGGGAGGAACACTGAAGCTTTCTTT; J: TRBJ1-1; D: NA; size: NA; V: TRBV2
CDR3: CASSPPQGTYEQYF; DNA: TGTGCCAGCTCACCACCCCAGGGGACCTACGAGCAGTACTTC; J: TRBJ2-7; D: NA; size: once; V: TRBV18
CDR3: CASSLGGDTEAFF; DNA: TGTGCCAGCAGCTTAGGTGGGGACACTGAAGCTTTCTTT; J: TRBJ1-1; D: NA; size: NA; V: TRBV7-2
CDR3: CASSKTPNYGYTF; DNA: TGTGCCAGCAGCAAGACACCAAACTATGGCTACACCTTC; J: TRBJ1-2; D: NA; size: NA; V: TRBV6-5
CDR3: CASSFEGATEAFF; DNA: TGCGCCAGCAGCTTCGAAGGTGCCACTGAAGCTTTCTTT; J: TRBJ1-1; D: NA; size: NA; V: TRBV5-1
CDR3: CASSPLGRGTDTQYF; DNA: TGTGCCAGCAGTCCATTGGGCCGAGGGACAGATACGCAGTATTTT; J: TRBJ2-3; D: NA; size: NA; V: TRBV6-1
CDR3: CASRLKDTQYF; DNA: TGTGCCAGCAGATTAAAAGATACGCAGTATTTT; J: TRBJ2-3; D: NA; size: NA; V: TRBV27
CDR3: CASSGRDGPRDTQYF; DNA: TGTGCCAGCAGCGGGCGGGACGGACCCCGAGATACGCAGTATTTT; J: TRBJ2-3; D: NA; size: NA; V: TRBV5-5
CDR3: CASSPPGQIFGGYTF; DNA: TGTGCCAGCTCACCGCCGGGACAGATATTCGGTGGCTACACCTTC; J: TRBJ1-2; D: TRBD1; size: few; V: TRBV18
CDR3: CASSEAQGGPGYTF; DNA: TGTGCCAGCAGTGAAGCACAGGGAGGTCCTGGCTACACCTTC; J: TRBJ1-2; D: NA; size: NA; V: TRBV2
CDR3: CASSLGGGHSNEKLFF; DNA: TGTGCCAGCAGCCTCGGAGGGGGACACAGTAATGAAAAACTGTTTTTT; J: TRBJ1-4; D: NA; size: few; V: TRBV7-2
CDR3: CASAGQNYEQYF; DNA: TGTGCCAGCGCTGGGCAGAACTACGAGCAGTACTTC; J: TRBJ2-7; D: NA; size: NA; V: TRBV11-3
CDR3: CASSSIRTGQGSNQPQHF; DNA: TGTGCCAGCAGTTCCATTCGAACCGGACAGGGCTCCAATCAGCCCCAGCATTTT; J: TRBJ1-5; D: TRBD1; size: NA; V: TRBV28
CDR3: CASSDVRAFQETQYF; DNA: TGTGCCAGCAGTGACGTCAGGGCCTTTCAAGAGACCCAGTACTTC; J: TRBJ2-5; D: NA; size: NA; V: TRBV6-4
CDR3: CASSLRHSNTEAFF; DNA: TGTGCCAGCAGCTTACGGCATTCGAACACTGAAGCTTTCTTT; J: TRBJ1-1; D: NA; size: NA; V: TRBV5-4
CDR3: CAWSQASLHF; DNA: TGTGCCTGGAGCCAGGCATCCCTCCACTTT; J: TRBJ1-6; D: NA; size: once; V: TRBV30
CDR3: CASSPDRGRYQPQHF; DNA: TGTGCCAGCAGCCCGGACAGGGGCCGTTATCAGCCCCAGCATTTT; J: TRBJ1-5; D: TRBD1; size: NA; V: TRBV5-6
CDR3: CASSLVGLSGANVLTF; DNA: TGCGCCAGCAGCTTGGTAGGCCTCTCTGGGGCCAACGTCCTGACTTTC; J: TRBJ2-6; D: NA; size: NA; V: TRBV5-1
CDR3: CASRGAGNTIYF; DNA: TGTGCCAGCAGGGGGGCTGGAAACACCATATATTTT; J: TRBJ1-3; D: NA; size: few; V: TRBV27
CDR3: CASSLDPANEKLFF; DNA: TGTGCCAGCAGCTTAGATCCAGCTAATGAAAAACTGTTTTTT; J: TRBJ1-4; D: NA; size: NA; V: TRBV11-2
CDR3: CASSQGWTIGYTF; DNA: TGTGCCAGCAGCCAAGGGTGGACAATTGGCTACACCTTC; J: TRBJ1-2; D: NA; size: few; V: TRBV14
CDR3: CASSPGSGGTEAFF; DNA: TGCGCCAGCAGCCCGGGGTCAGGCGGCACTGAAGCTTTCTTT; J: TRBJ1-1; D: NA; size: NA; V: TRBV5-1
CDR3: CASSTLSLTGANVLTF; DNA: TGTGCCAGCAGTACGCTATCCTTGACTGGGGCCAACGTCCTGACTTTC; J: TRBJ2-6; D: NA; size: NA; V: TRBV28
CDR3: CASRAGSLNTEAFF; DNA: TGTGCCAGCAGGGCGGGATCCCTGAACACTGAAGCTTTCTTT; J: TRBJ1-1; D: NA; size: NA; V: TRBV5-4
CDR3: CASSPRSTLQGYNSPLHF; DNA: TGCGCCAGCAGCCCGCGCTCGACGCTCCAGGGGTATAATTCACCCCTCCACTTT; J: TRBJ1-6; D: NA; size: NA; V: TRBV4-3
CDR3: CASSGYGTTPQETQYF; DNA: TGTGCCAGCAGCGGATACGGGACGACTCCCCAAGAGACCCAGTACTTC; J: TRBJ2-5; D: NA; size: few; V: TRBV5-6
CDR3: CASSQGTGVEKLFF; DNA: TGTGCCAGCAGCCAGGGGACAGGGGTAGAAAAACTGTTTTTT; J: TRBJ1-4; D: TRBD1; size: NA; V: TRBV9
CDR3: CASSLGGQGGYEQYF; DNA: TGTGCCAGCAGCTTAGGGGGACAGGGGGGCTACGAGCAGTACTTC; J: TRBJ2-7; D: TRBD1; size: once; V: TRBV7-9
CDR3: CATSRFISGTGVVEQFF; DNA: TGTGCCACCAGCAGATTCATCTCCGGGACAGGCGTTGTTGAGCAGTTCTTC; J: TRBJ2-1; D: TRBD1; size: NA; V: TRBV15
CDR3: CASSATGISGNTIYF; DNA: TGTGCCAGTAGTGCAACAGGAATCTCTGGAAACACCATATATTTT; J: TRBJ1-3; D: NA; size: NA; V: TRBV19
CDR3: CASSFGGTLRETQYF; DNA: TGTGCCAGCAGCTTTGGGGGGACCCTCCGAGAGACCCAGTACTTC; J: TRBJ2-5; D: NA; size: NA; V: TRBV5-6
CDR3: CASSNLRGQDYEQYF; DNA: TGTGCCAGTAGTAATCTCCGGGGCCAAGACTACGAGCAGTACTTC; J: TRBJ2-7; D: NA; size: NA; V: TRBV19
CDR3: CASRQDGIQPQHF; DNA: TGTGCCAGCAGACAAGACGGGATCCAGCCCCAGCATTTT; J: TRBJ1-5; D: NA; size: NA; V: TRBV6-5
CDR3: CASSLTAKNTGELFF; DNA: TGCGCCAGCAGCTTAACCGCGAAAAACACCGGGGAGCTGTTTTTT; J: TRBJ2-2; D: NA; size: once; V: TRBV5-1
CDR3: CASSLTGQGYSDTQYF; DNA: TGTGCCAGCAGCTTAACGGGACAGGGGTACTCAGATACGCAGTATTTT; J: TRBJ2-3; D: TRBD1; size: NA; V: TRBV13
CDR3: CASSDGGREVYGYTF; DNA: TGTGCCAGCAGTGATGGAGGCAGGGAGGTCTATGGCTACACCTTC; J: TRBJ1-2; D: NA; size: NA; V: TRBV2
CDR3: CSVQGDSNQPQHF; DNA: TGCAGCGTTCAAGGTGATAGCAATCAGCCCCAGCATTTT; J: TRBJ1-5; D: NA; size: NA; V: TRBV29-1
CDR3: CSVETQSTDTQYF; DNA: TGCAGCGTTGAAACACAAAGCACAGATACGCAGTATTTT; J: TRBJ2-3; D: NA; size: NA; V: TRBV29-1